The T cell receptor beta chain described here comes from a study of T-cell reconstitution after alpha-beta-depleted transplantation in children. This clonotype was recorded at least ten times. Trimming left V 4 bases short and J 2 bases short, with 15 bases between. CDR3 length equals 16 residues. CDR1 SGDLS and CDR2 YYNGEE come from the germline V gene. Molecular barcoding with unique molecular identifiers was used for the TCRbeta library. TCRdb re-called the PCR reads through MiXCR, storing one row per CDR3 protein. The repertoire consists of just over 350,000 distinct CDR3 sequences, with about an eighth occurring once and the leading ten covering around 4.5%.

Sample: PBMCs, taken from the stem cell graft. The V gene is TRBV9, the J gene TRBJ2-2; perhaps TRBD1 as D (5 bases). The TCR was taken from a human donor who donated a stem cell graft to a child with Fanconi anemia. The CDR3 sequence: CASSLSTGFNTGELFF. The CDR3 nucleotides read TGTGCCAGCAGCCTATCAACAGGTTTTAACACCGGGGAGCTGTTTTTT.